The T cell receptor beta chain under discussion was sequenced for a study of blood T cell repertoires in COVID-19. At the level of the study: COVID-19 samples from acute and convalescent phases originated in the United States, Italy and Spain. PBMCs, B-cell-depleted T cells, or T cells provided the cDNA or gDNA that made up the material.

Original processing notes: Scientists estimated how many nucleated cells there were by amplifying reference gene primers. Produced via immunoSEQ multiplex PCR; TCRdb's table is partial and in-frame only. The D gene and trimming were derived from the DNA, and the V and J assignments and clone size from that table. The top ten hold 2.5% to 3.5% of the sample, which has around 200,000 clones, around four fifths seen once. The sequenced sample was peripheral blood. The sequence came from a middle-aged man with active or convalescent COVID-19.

CDR3 nucleotide sequence: TGCGCCAGCAGCCAGTGGGCTCAGGGGAGACCCTACGAGCAGTACTTC. It specifies CASSQWAQGRPYEQYF. The chain combines TRBV4-1 with TRBJ2-7, with D possibly being TRBD1 (6 bases). Trimming stripped 3 bases from V and 2 bases from J, with 17 bases between. Germline values: CDR1 MGHRA, CDR2 YSYEKL. The length of the CDR3 is 16 residues.